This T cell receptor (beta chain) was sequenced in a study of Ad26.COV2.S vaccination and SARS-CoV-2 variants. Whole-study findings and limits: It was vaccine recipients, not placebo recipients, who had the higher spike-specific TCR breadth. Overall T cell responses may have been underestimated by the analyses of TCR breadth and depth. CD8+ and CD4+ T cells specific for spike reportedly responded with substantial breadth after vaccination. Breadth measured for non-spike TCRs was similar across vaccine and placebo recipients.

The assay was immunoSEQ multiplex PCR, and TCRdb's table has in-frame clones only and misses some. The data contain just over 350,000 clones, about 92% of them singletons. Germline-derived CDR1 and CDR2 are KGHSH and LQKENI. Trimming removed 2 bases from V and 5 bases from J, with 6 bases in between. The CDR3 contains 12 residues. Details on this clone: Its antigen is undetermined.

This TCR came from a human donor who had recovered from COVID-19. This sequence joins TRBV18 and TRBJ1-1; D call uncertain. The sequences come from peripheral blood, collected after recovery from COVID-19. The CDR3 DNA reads TGTGCCAGCTCACCAATGAGGACTGAAGCTTTCTTT. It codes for CASSPMRTEAFF.